The T cell receptor (beta chain) under discussion was sequenced for a study of T cell changes during pregnancy in multiple sclerosis. This CDR3 has 13 residues. V lost 1 base, J lost 0 bases, and 4 bases lay in between. Germline assignment: CDR1 SGHAT and CDR2 FQNNGV. Sequencing used immunoSEQ multiplex PCR; TCRdb keeps in-frame clones, though not all of them. Altogether approximately 100,000 clones are present, about 90% being singletons, with the ten largest covering 0.93%. The clonotype originates from a female donor with multiple sclerosis, enrolled in a pregnancy study. The V call is TRBV11-2, the J call TRBJ2-7; D is undetermined. The input for sequencing was peripheral blood, taken after pregnancy. The DNA for the CDR3 is TGTGCCAGCAGCTTAGGCAGCTCCTACGAGCAGTACTTC. The encoded protein is CASSLGSSYEQYF. Together with reference TRBV11-2 and TRBJ2-7, the CDR3 gives the full variable domain: EAGVAQSPRYKIIEKRQSVAFWCNPISGHATLYWYQQILGQGPKLLIQFQNNGVVDDSQLPKDRFSAERLKGVDSTLKIQPAKLEDSAVYLCASSLGSSYEQYFGPGTRLTVT.